What follows describes a single T cell receptor beta chain. Its antigen is undetermined. The CDR3 is 15 amino acids. CDR1 is SGHRS and CDR2 is YFSETQ in the germline V gene. Germline trimming cut 1 base from V and 9 bases from J; bases unmatched to any gene: 5. An approximately 10 ml volume of fresh peripheral blood provided the PBMCs. This sample stems from a study of Graves' ophthalmopathy and Graves' hyperthyroidism. Whole-study findings and limits: Most thyroid-expanded clonotypes exceeding 0.001 frequency were also found in blood.

The sequenced template was RNA, covering the TCR beta CDR3 region. First-round RT-PCR used HTBI primers; second-round multiplex PCR followed. One entry per CDR3 protein, called by TCRdb with MiXCR from the multiplex PCR reads. The sample includes hundreds of thousands of distinct CDR3 sequences, roughly 40% of them seen just once. This receptor was taken from an adult man with Graves' ophthalmopathy. Sequenced: peripheral blood. The chain uses TRBV5-1 and TRBJ1-6; TRBD1 matches 9 bases. DNA for the CDR3: TGCGCCAGCAGCTTGTTCGGGACAGGGCGTTCACCCCTCCACTTT. Translated, it gives CASSLFGTGRSPLHF.